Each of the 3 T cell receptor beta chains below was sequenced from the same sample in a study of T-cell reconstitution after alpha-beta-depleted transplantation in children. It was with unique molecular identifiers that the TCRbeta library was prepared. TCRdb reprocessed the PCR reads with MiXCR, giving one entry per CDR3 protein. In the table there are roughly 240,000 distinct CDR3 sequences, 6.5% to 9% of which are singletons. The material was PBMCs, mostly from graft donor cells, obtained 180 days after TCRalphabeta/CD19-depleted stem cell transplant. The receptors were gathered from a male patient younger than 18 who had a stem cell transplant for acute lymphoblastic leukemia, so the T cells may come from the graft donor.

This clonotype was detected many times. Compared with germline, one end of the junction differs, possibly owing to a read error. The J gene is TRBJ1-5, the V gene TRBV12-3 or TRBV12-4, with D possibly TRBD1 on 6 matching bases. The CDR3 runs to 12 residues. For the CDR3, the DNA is TGTGCCAGCAGGCATGCCGGGGGCGGGATGTATTTT. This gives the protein CASRHAGGGMYF.

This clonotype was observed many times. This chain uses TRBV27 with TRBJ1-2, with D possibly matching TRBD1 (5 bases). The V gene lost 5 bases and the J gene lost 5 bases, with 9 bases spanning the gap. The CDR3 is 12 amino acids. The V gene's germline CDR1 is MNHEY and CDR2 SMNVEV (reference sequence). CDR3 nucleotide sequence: TGTGCCAGCAGTGGGGGTTTGTATGGCTACACCTTC. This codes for CASSGGLYGYTF.

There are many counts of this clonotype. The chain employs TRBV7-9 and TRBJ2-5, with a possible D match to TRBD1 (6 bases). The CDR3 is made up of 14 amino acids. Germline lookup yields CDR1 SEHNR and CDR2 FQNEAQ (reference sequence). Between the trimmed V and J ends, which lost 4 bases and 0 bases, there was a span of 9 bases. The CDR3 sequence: CASSSGQYQETQYF. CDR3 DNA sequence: TGTGCCAGCAGCTCTGGACAGTACCAAGAGACCCAGTACTTC.